This is a list of T cell receptor beta chains from one sample in a study of T cell responses to AZD1222 COVID-19 vaccine. The method was immunoSEQ multiplex PCR; TCRdb's version includes in-frame clones alone and lacks a portion of them. The table records 150,000 to 160,000 clones, 90% of them present only once. Sequencing used peripheral blood, obtained on day 0 of AZD1222 vaccination. The receptors shown here come from an adult in good health. Both conserved end residues are part of each CDR3. Each record gives: CDR3 length, clone size, J gene, D gene, V gene, CDR3 DNA, CDR3 protein. A D gene is named only where the DNA matches it firmly. Part of the rows lack a size; the others show once, few, many or a class for expanded clones.

cdr3_length: 14
clone_size: .
j_call: TRBJ1-2
d_call: .
v_call: TRBV3-1/TRBV3-2
cdr3_nt: TGTGCCAGCAGCCCCGAACCGATGGACGGAGGCTACACCTTC
cdr3_aa: CASSPEPMDGGYTF

cdr3_length: 13
clone_size: .
j_call: TRBJ1-2
d_call: .
v_call: TRBV5-6
cdr3_nt: TGTGCCAGCAGCTTACAGGGTACCTATGGCTACACCTTC
cdr3_aa: CASSLQGTYGYTF

cdr3_length: 15
clone_size: .
j_call: TRBJ1-6
d_call: .
v_call: TRBV19
cdr3_nt: TGTGCCAGTAGCACGGGATCCATCGCGGGGTCACCCCTCCACTTT
cdr3_aa: CASSTGSIAGSPLHF

cdr3_length: 17
clone_size: .
j_call: TRBJ1-1
d_call: TRBD1
v_call: TRBV5-1
cdr3_nt: TGCGCCAGCAGCGGCCGGCCCGACAGGGGTGGGAACACTGAAGCTTTCTTT
cdr3_aa: CASSGRPDRGGNTEAFF

cdr3_length: 13
clone_size: .
j_call: TRBJ1-5
d_call: .
v_call: TRBV2
cdr3_nt: TGTGCCAGTGACCGGGACCGAAATCAGCCCCAGCATTTT
cdr3_aa: CASDRDRNQPQHF

cdr3_length: 16
clone_size: .
j_call: TRBJ1-2
d_call: .
v_call: TRBV5-1
cdr3_nt: TGCGCCAGCAGCGGCGGAGGCCCGCGGACTAACTATGGCTACACCTTC
cdr3_aa: CASSGGGPRTNYGYTF

cdr3_length: 16
clone_size: .
j_call: TRBJ2-5
d_call: TRBD2
v_call: TRBV27
cdr3_nt: TGTGCCAGCAGTTTCCTGTCGACTAGCGGGAGAGAGACCCAGTACTTC
cdr3_aa: CASSFLSTSGRETQYF

cdr3_length: 16
clone_size: .
j_call: TRBJ1-6
d_call: .
v_call: TRBV14
cdr3_nt: TGTGCCAGCAGTCGGGACATAAGCTCCTATAATTCACCCCTCCACTTT
cdr3_aa: CASSRDISSYNSPLHF

cdr3_length: 17
clone_size: .
j_call: TRBJ2-1
d_call: TRBD2
v_call: TRBV27
cdr3_nt: TGTGCCAGCAGTTTGGAACTAGCGGGGGGGCTTCATAATGAGCAGTTCTTC
cdr3_aa: CASSLELAGGLHNEQFF

cdr3_length: 14
clone_size: .
j_call: TRBJ1-3
d_call: TRBD1
v_call: TRBV28
cdr3_nt: TGTGCCAGCAGTACCGGGACAGGTGGAAACACCATATATTTT
cdr3_aa: CASSTGTGGNTIYF

cdr3_length: 13
clone_size: .
j_call: TRBJ1-2
d_call: .
v_call: TRBV11-2
cdr3_nt: TGTGCCAGCAGGAAGACAGATAACTATGGCTACACCTTC
cdr3_aa: CASRKTDNYGYTF

cdr3_length: 15
clone_size: .
j_call: TRBJ1-6
d_call: .
v_call: TRBV5-1
cdr3_nt: TGCGCCAGCAGCTTGGTTGGTCAGGATAATTCACCCCTCCACTTT
cdr3_aa: CASSLVGQDNSPLHF

cdr3_length: 14
clone_size: .
j_call: TRBJ1-1
d_call: .
v_call: TRBV5-4
cdr3_nt: TGTGCCAGCAGCCAGACCGCCTGGAACACTGAAGCTTTCTTT
cdr3_aa: CASSQTAWNTEAFF

cdr3_length: 14
clone_size: .
j_call: TRBJ1-1
d_call: .
v_call: TRBV7-2
cdr3_nt: TGTGCCAGCAGCTTAGACAGCCTTCCCACTGAAGCTTTCTTT
cdr3_aa: CASSLDSLPTEAFF

cdr3_length: 12
clone_size: .
j_call: TRBJ2-7
d_call: .
v_call: TRBV27
cdr3_nt: TGTGCCAGCAACCCGGGCCGGAGCCCCCAGTACTTC
cdr3_aa: CASNPGRSPQYF

cdr3_length: 16
clone_size: once
j_call: TRBJ2-1
d_call: .
v_call: TRBV11-1
cdr3_nt: TGTGCCAGCAGCTTAGTGTCACAGGGTGGAGGGGGTGAGCAGTTCTTC
cdr3_aa: CASSLVSQGGGGEQFF

cdr3_length: 15
clone_size: .
j_call: TRBJ1-1
d_call: .
v_call: TRBV10-3
cdr3_nt: TGTGCCATCAGTGAGTCGGGAGTGGTGAACACTGAAGCTTTCTTT
cdr3_aa: CAISESGVVNTEAFF

cdr3_length: 13
clone_size: few
j_call: TRBJ1-1
d_call: .
v_call: TRBV18
cdr3_nt: TGTGCCAGCTCACCTGCAGTGAACACTGAAGCTTTCTTT
cdr3_aa: CASSPAVNTEAFF

cdr3_length: 11
clone_size: .
j_call: TRBJ2-1
d_call: .
v_call: TRBV20-1
cdr3_nt: TGCAGTGCAACTTGGGGAGGGGGGCTGTTCTTC
cdr3_aa: CSATWGGGLFF

cdr3_length: 15
clone_size: .
j_call: TRBJ1-2
d_call: .
v_call: TRBV14
cdr3_nt: TGTGCCAGCAGCCAAGATAGGGGGGTCCTAGCTGGCTACACCTTC
cdr3_aa: CASSQDRGVLAGYTF

cdr3_length: 14
clone_size: few
j_call: TRBJ1-2
d_call: .
v_call: TRBV19
cdr3_nt: TGTGCCAGTAGTATATCGATGGGGGGATATGGCTACACCTTC
cdr3_aa: CASSISMGGYGYTF

cdr3_length: 14
clone_size: .
j_call: TRBJ1-2
d_call: .
v_call: TRBV5-1
cdr3_nt: TGCGCCAGCAGCCCCGGCCGGGACAACTATGGCTACACCTTC
cdr3_aa: CASSPGRDNYGYTF

cdr3_length: 16
clone_size: .
j_call: TRBJ1-1
d_call: TRBD1
v_call: TRBV6-2/TRBV6-3
cdr3_nt: TGTGCCAGCAGTCCCTTGACCCCACAGGGGCCCACTGAAGCTTTCTTT
cdr3_aa: CASSPLTPQGPTEAFF